The next 3 T cell receptor beta chains were all read from a single sample in a study of STAT5B mutations in CD4+ large granular lymphocyte leukemia (dated by TCRdb to between 2021 and 2023). The library was made by the immunoSEQ multiplex PCR assay. This immuneACCESS table, as held by TCRdb, lists in-frame sequences with V and J called but not all clones. Of the missing ones, under half trace to an unresolved V gene in checked studies; the others have no known cause. The sample profile shows approximately 20,000 clones; about 88% of them were found once. Around 14% of the sample lies in the top ten. Sequenced: CD4+ T cells from blood buffy coats. These receptors were collected from a human donor in good health.

This sequence joins TRBV2 and TRBJ1-5; no definite D call. The ends were cut back, 5 bases at V and 4 bases at J, with 9 bases in the middle. Germline values: CDR1 SNHLY, CDR2 FYNNEI. The CDR3 has 13 residues. CDR3 residues: CASSQGSNQPQHF. Written as DNA, the CDR3 is TGTGCCAGCAGTCAAGGGAGTAATCAGCCCCAGCATTTT.

J is TRBJ1-4 and V is TRBV5-5; TRBD1 might be the D (5 bases). The CDR3 has 15 residues. Germline V lookup: CDR1 SGHKS, CDR2 YYEKEE (reference sequence). V lost 0 bases and J lost 12, with 18 bases in between. CDR3 amino acids: CASSLGGTALTELFF. The CDR3 bases are TGTGCCAGCAGCTTGGGCGGGACCGCCTTAACGGAACTGTTTTTT. The whole variable domain, remainder taken from reference TRBV5-5 and TRBJ1-4, is DAGVTQSPTHLIKTRGQQVTLRCSPISGHKSVSWYQQVLGQGPQFIFQYYEKEERGRGNFPDRFSARQFPNYSSELNVNALLLGDSALYLCASSLGGTALTELFFGSGTQLSVL.

The V call is TRBV5-5, the J call TRBJ2-7, with D possibly TRBD2 on 6 matching bases. This CDR3 is 13 amino acids long. The germline CDR1 and CDR2 sequences are SGHKS and YYEKEE (reference sequence). With 3 bases removed from V and 12 bases from J, the gap between germline ends came to 19 bases. The chain's CDR3 is CASSSDLDGGMYF. The CDR3 coding sequence is TGTGCCAGCAGCTCAGACCTAGACGGGGGAATGTACTTC.